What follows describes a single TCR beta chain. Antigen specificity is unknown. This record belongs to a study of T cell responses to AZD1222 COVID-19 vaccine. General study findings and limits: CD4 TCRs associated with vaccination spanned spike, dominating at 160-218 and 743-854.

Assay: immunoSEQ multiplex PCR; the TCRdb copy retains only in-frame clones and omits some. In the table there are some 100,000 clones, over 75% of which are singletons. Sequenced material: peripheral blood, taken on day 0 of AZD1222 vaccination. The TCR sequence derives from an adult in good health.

The CDR3 DNA sequence: TGTGCCATCAGTGTTAACAGCGACTATGGCTACACCTTC. As protein: CAISVNSDYGYTF. The gene calls are TRBV10-3 and TRBJ1-2; D is ambiguous. Trimming left V 4 bases short and J 3 bases short, with 9 bases between. Germline V gene data show CDR1 as ENHRY and CDR2 as SYGVKD. This CDR3 comprises 13 residues.